Listed here are 6 T cell receptor beta chains from one sample, sequenced in a study of T cells in Graves' hyperthyroidism and ophthalmopathy. From RNA transcripts, TCR beta CDR3 regions were amplified. Primed by the HTBI set, a first-round RT-PCR was run on the TCR CDR3. MiXCR, run by TCRdb on the multiplex PCR reads, gives a single entry per CDR3 protein. The sample lists 380,000 or so distinct CDR3 sequences, about 15% seen once, with around 24% in the top ten. Sequencing input: blood. Receptors were obtained from a woman in her twenties or thirties with Graves' hyperthyroidism.

This clonotype was recorded a few times. The chain joins TRBV6-1 to TRBJ2-2; 13 nucleotides agree with TRBD2. There are 16 residues in the CDR3. Trimming at V came to 6 bases and at J to 5 bases, leaving 6 bases not matched to a gene. Germline V gene sequence: CDR1 MNHNS, CDR2 SASEGT. The CDR3 DNA reads TGTGCCAGCAGAATGGCGGGACTAGCGGGAACCGGGGAGCTGTTTTTT. This gives the protein CASRMAGLAGTGELFF.

This clonotype showed up just a few times. The V call is TRBV19, the J call TRBJ2-1, with 9 bases aligning to TRBD2. The V gene's germline CDR1 is LNHDA and CDR2 SQIVND (reference sequence). The CDR3 runs 15 residues. V lost 5 bases to trimming and J lost 5 bases; unmatched junction nucleotides: 7. CDR3 loop: CASSHSGSGDNEQFF. The CDR3 DNA reads TGTGCCAGTAGTCATAGCGGGAGTGGCGACAATGAGCAGTTCTTC.

There are many counts of this clonotype. J is TRBJ2-3 and V is TRBV12-3 or TRBV12-4, with D possibly TRBD2 on 5 matching bases. The CDR3 is 12 residues long. V was clipped by 6 bases and J by 11 bases, with 15 bases between them. CDR3 region: CASSLAVEGQYF. CDR3 DNA sequence: TGTGCCAGCAGCCTGGCCGTTGAGGGGCAGTATTTT.

This clonotype occurred many times. The rearrangement joins TRBV20-1 to TRBJ1-1; tentative D call: TRBD1 (5 bases). Germline V gives CDR1 DFQATT, CDR2 SNEGSKA (reference sequence). V was cut by 4 bases and J by 1 base, with 16 bases left in between. The CDR3 length is 15 residues. This CDR3 reads CSATSGGRGNTEAFF. CDR3 DNA: TGCAGTGCTACCTCCGGGGGAAGGGGGAACACTGAAGCTTTCTTT.

At least ten counts were recorded for this clonotype. This chain uses TRBV7-9 with TRBJ2-2; D might be TRBD1 or TRBD2, each matching 6 bases. The CDR3 is 16 amino acids. Germline V lookup: CDR1 SEHNR, CDR2 FQNEAQ (reference sequence). V lost 10 bases, J lost 0 bases, and 18 bases lay in between. DNA of the CDR3: TGTGCCAACAGGCGGGGCCGGGACACGAACACCGGGGAGCTGTTTTTT. This codes for CANRRGRDTNTGELFF. The entire variable domain, with the rest obtained from reference TRBV7-9 and TRBJ2-2, is as follows: DTGVSQNPRHKITKRGQNVTFRCDPISEHNRLYWYRQTLGQGPEFLTYFQNEAQLEKSRLLSDRFSAERPKGSFSTLEIQRTEQGDSAMYLCANRRGRDTNTGELFFGEGSRLTVL.

This clonotype was recorded at least ten times. J is TRBJ2-7 and V is TRBV28, with unresolved D. This CDR3 is built from 16 residues. Germline V lookup: CDR1 MDHEN, CDR2 SYDVKM. V gave up 5 bases and J gave up 0 bases, with 17 bases separating them. The CDR3 region has the DNA TGTGCCAGCAGTGAGTCCTTACGGCCACCCTCCTACGAGCAGTACTTC. It specifies CASSESLRPPSYEQYF.